Listed here are 6 T cell receptor beta chains from one sample, sequenced in a study of blood T cells in healthy people across ages. The authors ran a second PCR of roughly 6 to 11 cycles using a sample-barcoded 5' primer and a J-beta primer mix. TCRdb passed the 5' RACE reads through MiXCR, listing each CDR3 protein once. The data contain 1.4 million or so distinct CDR3 sequences, about 42% of them singletons. The sequenced sample consisted of blood. All receptors come from a woman between 18 and 29 years old in good health.

The J gene is TRBJ2-1, the V gene TRBV9, with D maybe TRBD2 (6 bases). V was pared by 0 bases and J by 3 bases, with 10 bases between. CDR1 is SGDLS, CDR2 YYNGEE, per germline. The CDR3 runs 15 residues. The CDR3: CASSVAGDLYNEQFF. The CDR3 bases are TGTGCCAGCAGCGTAGCGGGGGACCTCTACAATGAGCAGTTCTTC.

The V gene is TRBV6-6, the J gene TRBJ1-3; the match to TRBD1 covers 10 bases. Germline V CDR1 and CDR2: MNHNY, SVGAGI (reference sequence). The V segment lost 6 bases and the J segment 3 bases; nucleotides outside the gene matches: 5. This CDR3 is 15 amino acids long. As DNA, the CDR3 is TGTGCCAGCAGGTCTGGGACAGGGGATGGAAACACCATATATTTT. Protein sequence: CASRSGTGDGNTIYF.

The chain links TRBV5-1 to TRBJ2-1; D is possibly TRBD2 (6 bases). The V end was cut by 6 bases, the J end by 6 bases, with 19 bases between. The CDR3 contains 15 residues. The germline gives CDR1 SGHRS, CDR2 YFSETQ. DNA for the CDR3: TGCGCCAGCACCCCGAACCTAGCTAGCGCCAATGAGCAGTTCTTC. It encodes CASTPNLASANEQFF.

This rearrangement joins TRBV6-2 or TRBV6-3 to TRBJ2-7, with 9 bases aligning to TRBD2. Germline V gene sequence: CDR1 MNHEY, CDR2 SVGEGT. With V trimmed by 5 bases and J by 0 bases, 14 bases remained unmatched. CDR3 size: 18 residues. The CDR3 loop is CASSRLGRAGGNSYEQYF. The CDR3 DNA reads TGTGCCAGCAGTCGCCTCGGACGAGCGGGAGGAAACTCCTACGAGCAGTACTTC.

Only one count was recorded for this clonotype. The V gene is TRBV5-1, the J gene TRBJ2-3; D is unresolved. The CDR3 covers 13 residues. CDR1 and CDR2 from the germline V gene are SGHRS and YFSETQ. Trimming left V 9 bases short and J 0 bases short, with 11 bases between. CDR3 sequence (DNA): TGCGCCACCAGTCAATTCAGCACAGATACGCAGTATTTT. Amino acids: CATSQFSTDTQYF.

The table lists this clonotype with a few counts. The J gene is TRBJ2-5, the V gene TRBV11-2; D is perhaps TRBD1 (6 bases). The J call may be incorrect, as the DNA end agrees better with TRBJ2-7. The CDR3 is made up of 13 amino acids. Germline V lookup: CDR1 SGHAT, CDR2 FQNNGV. The CDR3 region has the DNA TGTGCCAGCACCGGCGGACAGCGAGACGAGCAGTACTTC. Translation gives CASTGGQRDEQYF.